This is a list of T cell receptor beta chains from one sample in a study of human T cells and chemical hapten exposure. TCRdb re-analysed the RACE reads in MiXCR, keeping a single row per CDR3 protein. The table lists roughly 360,000 distinct CDR3 sequences, roughly 4.8% of them singletons. Sequenced material: whole blood, taken in connection with sensitization to the hapten diphenylcyclopropenone (DPC). Receptors originate from a woman between 50 and 59 years old with alopecia areata. Some clones in this sample may be carry-over from other donors' samples. CDR3s include the opening cysteine and the closing phenylalanine or tryptophan. Each record gives: V gene, J gene, CDR3 protein.

>TRBV10-3|TRBJ1-3
CAIRGRGNTIYF
>TRBV9|TRBJ2-7
CASSSGLATEQYF
>TRBV13|TRBJ2-5
CASKRQETQYF
>TRBV19|TRBJ2-2
CASSNRLAGELFF
>TRBV28|TRBJ2-5
CASSSLGLAGMGTQYF
>TRBV5-4|TRBJ2-1
CASSLETSGSGEQFF
>TRBV7-8|TRBJ1-1
CASSLVSDRGPEGMNTEAFF
>TRBV12-3/TRBV12-4|TRBJ1-4
CASSLALGQHNEKLFF
>TRBV7-2|TRBJ2-5
CAILREETQYF
>TRBV13|TRBJ1-2
CASSPGRGDTPYGYTF
>TRBV18|TRBJ2-7
CASSPPGQTPSYEQYF